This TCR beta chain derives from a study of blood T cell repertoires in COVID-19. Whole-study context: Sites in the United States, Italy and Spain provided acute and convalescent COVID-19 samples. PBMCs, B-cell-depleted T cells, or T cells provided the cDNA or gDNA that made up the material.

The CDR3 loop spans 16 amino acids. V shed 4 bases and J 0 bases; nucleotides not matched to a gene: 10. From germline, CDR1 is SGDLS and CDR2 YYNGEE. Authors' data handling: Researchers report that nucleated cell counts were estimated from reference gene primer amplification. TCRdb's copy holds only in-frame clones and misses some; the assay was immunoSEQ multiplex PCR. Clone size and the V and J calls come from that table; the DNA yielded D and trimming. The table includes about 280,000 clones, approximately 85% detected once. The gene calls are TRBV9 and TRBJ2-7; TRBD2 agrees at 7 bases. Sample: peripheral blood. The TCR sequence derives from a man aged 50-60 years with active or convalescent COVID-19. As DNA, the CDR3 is TGTGCCAGCAGCCCTCTCGGGGGGATGGTCTCCTACGAGCAGTACTTC. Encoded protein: CASSPLGGMVSYEQYF.